This T cell receptor beta chain was recorded in a study of blood T cell repertoires in COVID-19. TCRdb keeps only in-frame clones here, not all; method: immunoSEQ multiplex PCR. The data hold 250,000 or so clones, with about 91% observed a single time. Patients from Seattle were sampled longitudinally, starting during active infection. This TCR came from a woman between 25 and 40 years old with COVID-19, enrolled during active disease. Sequencing was done on a sample of peripheral blood.

CDR3 DNA sequence: TGTGCCAGTAGTATTGTGGGCTCACGACAACGCACAGATACGCAGTATTTT. It specifies CASSIVGSRQRTDTQYF. This rearrangement joins TRBV19 to TRBJ2-3, with unresolved D. V dropped 3 bases and J dropped 1 base, with 17 bases sitting between them. This CDR3 contains 17 residues. Germline V gene sequence: CDR1 LNHDA, CDR2 SQIVND (reference sequence).